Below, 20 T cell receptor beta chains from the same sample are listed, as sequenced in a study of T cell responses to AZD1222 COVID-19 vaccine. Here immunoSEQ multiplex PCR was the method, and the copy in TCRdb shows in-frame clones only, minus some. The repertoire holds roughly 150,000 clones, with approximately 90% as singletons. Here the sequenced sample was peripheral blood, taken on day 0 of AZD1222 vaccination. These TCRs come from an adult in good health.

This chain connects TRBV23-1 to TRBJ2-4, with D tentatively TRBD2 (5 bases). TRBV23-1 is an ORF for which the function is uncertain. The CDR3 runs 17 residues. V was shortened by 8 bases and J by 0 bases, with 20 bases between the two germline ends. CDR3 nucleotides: TGCGCCAGCCCTCGGACCCATCTCCGGGAAGCCAAAAACATTCAGTACTTC. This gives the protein CASPRTHLREAKNIQYF.

The DNA for the CDR3 is TGCGCCAGCAGCTTGTGGCCAGGGTCTAATCAGCCCCAGCATTTT. It encodes CASSLWPGSNQPQHF. The rearrangement uses TRBV5-1 and TRBJ1-5, with a weak D call TRBD1 (5 bases). Germline values: CDR1 SGHRS, CDR2 YFSETQ. V gave up 1 base and J gave up 4 bases, with 12 bases separating them. There are 15 residues in the CDR3.

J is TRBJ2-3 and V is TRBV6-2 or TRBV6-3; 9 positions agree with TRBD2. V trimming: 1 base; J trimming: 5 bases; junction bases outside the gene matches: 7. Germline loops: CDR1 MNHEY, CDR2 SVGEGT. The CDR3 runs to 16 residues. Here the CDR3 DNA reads TGTGCCAGCAGTTACTGGCGGGAGGGCCCGGGAGATACGCAGTATTTT. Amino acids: CASSYWREGPGDTQYF.

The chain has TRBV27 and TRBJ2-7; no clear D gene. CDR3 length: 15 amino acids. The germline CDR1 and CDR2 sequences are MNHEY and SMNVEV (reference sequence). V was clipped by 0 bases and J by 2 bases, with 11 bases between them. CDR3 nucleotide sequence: TGTGCCAGCAGTTTATCGATAGGTGTTACCTACGAGCAGTACTTC. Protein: CASSLSIGVTYEQYF.

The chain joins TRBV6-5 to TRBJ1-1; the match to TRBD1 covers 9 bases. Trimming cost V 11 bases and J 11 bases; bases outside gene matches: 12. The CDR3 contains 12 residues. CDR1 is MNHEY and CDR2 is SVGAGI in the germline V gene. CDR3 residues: CAGGYRGRRAFF. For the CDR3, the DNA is TGTGCCGGGGGATACAGGGGGCGCCGCGCTTTCTTT.

CDR3 bases: TGTGCCAGCACCCCGAACGGGGGCCAAGAGACCCAGTACTTC. Its translation: CASTPNGGQETQYF. V usage is TRBV6-5 and J usage is TRBJ2-5; D possibly corresponds to TRBD2 (6 bases). Germline lookup yields CDR1 MNHEY and CDR2 SVGAGI. The CDR3 is 14 amino acids. V lost 7 bases and J 1 base, leaving 13 bases between the germline ends.

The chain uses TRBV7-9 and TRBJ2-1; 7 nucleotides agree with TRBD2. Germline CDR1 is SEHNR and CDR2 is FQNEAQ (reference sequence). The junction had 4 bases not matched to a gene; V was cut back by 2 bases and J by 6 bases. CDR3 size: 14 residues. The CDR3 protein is CASSLPGGLNEQFF. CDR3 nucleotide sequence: TGTGCCAGCAGCTTACCGGGAGGCCTCAATGAGCAGTTCTTC.

The DNA for the CDR3 is TGTGCCAGCAGCTTAGCGCAGTGGGGGGTCGGACGGGAACTGTTTTTT. It encodes CASSLAQWGVGRELFF. V is TRBV7-8 and J is TRBJ1-4; a possible D gene is TRBD1 (5 bases). The germline V gene encodes CDR1 SGHVS and CDR2 FQNEAQ. The V end was cut by 0 bases, the J end by 12 bases, with 20 bases between. The CDR3 spans 16 residues.

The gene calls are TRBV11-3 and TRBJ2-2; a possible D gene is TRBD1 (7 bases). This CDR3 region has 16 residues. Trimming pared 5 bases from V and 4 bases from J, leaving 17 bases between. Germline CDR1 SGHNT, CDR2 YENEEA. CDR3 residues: CASSPVRGTVTGELFF. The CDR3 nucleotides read TGTGCCAGCAGCCCGGTGCGCGGGACAGTCACCGGGGAGCTGTTTTTT.

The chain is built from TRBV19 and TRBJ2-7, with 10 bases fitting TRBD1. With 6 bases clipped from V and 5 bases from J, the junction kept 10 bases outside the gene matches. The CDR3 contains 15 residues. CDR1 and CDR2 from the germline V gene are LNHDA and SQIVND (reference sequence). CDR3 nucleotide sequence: TGTGCCAGTAGCCGGGCGGACAGGGGGGTGGACGAGCAGTACTTC. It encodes CASSRADRGVDEQYF. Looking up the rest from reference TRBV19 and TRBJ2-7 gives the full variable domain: DGGITQSPKYLFRKEGQNVTLSCEQNLNHDAMYWYRQDPGQGLRLIYYSQIVNDFQKGDIAEGYSVSREKKESFPLTVTSAQKNPTAFYLCASSRADRGVDEQYFGPGTRLTVT.

The CDR3: CASGLPHGGRETQYF. CDR3 coding DNA: TGTGCTAGTGGTTTGCCCCACGGGGGCCGCGAGACCCAGTACTTC. The chain employs TRBV12-5 and TRBJ2-5; D might be TRBD1 or TRBD2, each matching 6 bases. Germline V gene lookup returns CDR1 LGHNT and CDR2 FRNRAP. The CDR3 sequence is 15 residues long. V dropped 2 bases and J dropped 5 bases, with 15 bases sitting between them.

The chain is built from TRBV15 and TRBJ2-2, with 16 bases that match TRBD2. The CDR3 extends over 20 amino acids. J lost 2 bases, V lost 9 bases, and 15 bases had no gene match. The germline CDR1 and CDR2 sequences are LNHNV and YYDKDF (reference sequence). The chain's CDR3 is CATEPGLAGGPVFNTGELFF. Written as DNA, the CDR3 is TGTGCCACTGAGCCGGGACTAGCGGGAGGGCCAGTTTTTAACACCGGGGAGCTGTTTTTT.

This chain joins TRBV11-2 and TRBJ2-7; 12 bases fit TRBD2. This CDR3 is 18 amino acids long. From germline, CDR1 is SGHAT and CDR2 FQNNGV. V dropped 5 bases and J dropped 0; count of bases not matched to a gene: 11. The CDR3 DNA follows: TGTGCCAGCAGCCTCACCGGGACTAGCGGGCCCCACTCCTACGAGCAGTACTTC. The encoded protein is CASSLTGTSGPHSYEQYF.

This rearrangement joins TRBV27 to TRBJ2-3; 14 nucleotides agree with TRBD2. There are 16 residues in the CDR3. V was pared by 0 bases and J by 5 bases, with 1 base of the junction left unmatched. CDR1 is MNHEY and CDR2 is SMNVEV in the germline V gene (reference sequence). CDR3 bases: TGTGCCAGCAGTTTATCGGGACTAGCGGGAGAAGATACGCAGTATTTT. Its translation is CASSLSGLAGEDTQYF.

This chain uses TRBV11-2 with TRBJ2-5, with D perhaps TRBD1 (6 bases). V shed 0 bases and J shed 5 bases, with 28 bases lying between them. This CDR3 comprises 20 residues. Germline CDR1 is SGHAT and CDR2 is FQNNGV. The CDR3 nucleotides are TGTGCCAGCAGCTTAGAGGGGACAAGGACAGTCCGGACCGCCGGGGAGACCCAGTACTTC. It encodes CASSLEGTRTVRTAGETQYF.

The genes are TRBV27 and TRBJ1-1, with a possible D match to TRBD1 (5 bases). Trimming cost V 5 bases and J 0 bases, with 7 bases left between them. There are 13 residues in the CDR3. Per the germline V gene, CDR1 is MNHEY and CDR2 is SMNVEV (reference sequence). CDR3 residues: CASSQTVNTEAFF. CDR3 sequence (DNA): TGTGCCAGCAGTCAGACAGTGAACACTGAAGCTTTCTTT.

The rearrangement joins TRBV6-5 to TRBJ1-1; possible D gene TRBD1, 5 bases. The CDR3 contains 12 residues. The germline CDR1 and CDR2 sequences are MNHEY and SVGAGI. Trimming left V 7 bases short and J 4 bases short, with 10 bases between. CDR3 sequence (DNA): TGTGCCAGCATCCGGGACCTCACTGAAGCTTTCTTT. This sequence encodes CASIRDLTEAFF.

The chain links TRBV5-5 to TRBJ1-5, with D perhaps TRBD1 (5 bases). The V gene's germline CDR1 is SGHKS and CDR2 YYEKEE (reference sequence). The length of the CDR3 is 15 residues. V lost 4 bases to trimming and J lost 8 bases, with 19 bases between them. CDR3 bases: TGTGCCAGCAGCCTCGGAAGTGGACAATCGGAGCCCCAGCATTTT. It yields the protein CASSLGSGQSEPQHF.

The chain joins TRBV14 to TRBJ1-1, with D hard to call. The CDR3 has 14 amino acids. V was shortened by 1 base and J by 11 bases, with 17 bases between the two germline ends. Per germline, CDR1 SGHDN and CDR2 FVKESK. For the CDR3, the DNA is TGTGCCAGCAGCCAAGGTATGGAGACCATGGTTGCTTTCTTT. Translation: CASSQGMETMVAFF.

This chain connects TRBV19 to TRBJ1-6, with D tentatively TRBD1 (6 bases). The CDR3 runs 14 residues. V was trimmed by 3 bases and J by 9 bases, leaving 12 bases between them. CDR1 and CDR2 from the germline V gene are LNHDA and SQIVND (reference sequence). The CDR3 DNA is TGTGCCAGTAGTATGCGGCTCAGGGGTTCACCCCTCCACTTT. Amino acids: CASSMRLRGSPLHF.